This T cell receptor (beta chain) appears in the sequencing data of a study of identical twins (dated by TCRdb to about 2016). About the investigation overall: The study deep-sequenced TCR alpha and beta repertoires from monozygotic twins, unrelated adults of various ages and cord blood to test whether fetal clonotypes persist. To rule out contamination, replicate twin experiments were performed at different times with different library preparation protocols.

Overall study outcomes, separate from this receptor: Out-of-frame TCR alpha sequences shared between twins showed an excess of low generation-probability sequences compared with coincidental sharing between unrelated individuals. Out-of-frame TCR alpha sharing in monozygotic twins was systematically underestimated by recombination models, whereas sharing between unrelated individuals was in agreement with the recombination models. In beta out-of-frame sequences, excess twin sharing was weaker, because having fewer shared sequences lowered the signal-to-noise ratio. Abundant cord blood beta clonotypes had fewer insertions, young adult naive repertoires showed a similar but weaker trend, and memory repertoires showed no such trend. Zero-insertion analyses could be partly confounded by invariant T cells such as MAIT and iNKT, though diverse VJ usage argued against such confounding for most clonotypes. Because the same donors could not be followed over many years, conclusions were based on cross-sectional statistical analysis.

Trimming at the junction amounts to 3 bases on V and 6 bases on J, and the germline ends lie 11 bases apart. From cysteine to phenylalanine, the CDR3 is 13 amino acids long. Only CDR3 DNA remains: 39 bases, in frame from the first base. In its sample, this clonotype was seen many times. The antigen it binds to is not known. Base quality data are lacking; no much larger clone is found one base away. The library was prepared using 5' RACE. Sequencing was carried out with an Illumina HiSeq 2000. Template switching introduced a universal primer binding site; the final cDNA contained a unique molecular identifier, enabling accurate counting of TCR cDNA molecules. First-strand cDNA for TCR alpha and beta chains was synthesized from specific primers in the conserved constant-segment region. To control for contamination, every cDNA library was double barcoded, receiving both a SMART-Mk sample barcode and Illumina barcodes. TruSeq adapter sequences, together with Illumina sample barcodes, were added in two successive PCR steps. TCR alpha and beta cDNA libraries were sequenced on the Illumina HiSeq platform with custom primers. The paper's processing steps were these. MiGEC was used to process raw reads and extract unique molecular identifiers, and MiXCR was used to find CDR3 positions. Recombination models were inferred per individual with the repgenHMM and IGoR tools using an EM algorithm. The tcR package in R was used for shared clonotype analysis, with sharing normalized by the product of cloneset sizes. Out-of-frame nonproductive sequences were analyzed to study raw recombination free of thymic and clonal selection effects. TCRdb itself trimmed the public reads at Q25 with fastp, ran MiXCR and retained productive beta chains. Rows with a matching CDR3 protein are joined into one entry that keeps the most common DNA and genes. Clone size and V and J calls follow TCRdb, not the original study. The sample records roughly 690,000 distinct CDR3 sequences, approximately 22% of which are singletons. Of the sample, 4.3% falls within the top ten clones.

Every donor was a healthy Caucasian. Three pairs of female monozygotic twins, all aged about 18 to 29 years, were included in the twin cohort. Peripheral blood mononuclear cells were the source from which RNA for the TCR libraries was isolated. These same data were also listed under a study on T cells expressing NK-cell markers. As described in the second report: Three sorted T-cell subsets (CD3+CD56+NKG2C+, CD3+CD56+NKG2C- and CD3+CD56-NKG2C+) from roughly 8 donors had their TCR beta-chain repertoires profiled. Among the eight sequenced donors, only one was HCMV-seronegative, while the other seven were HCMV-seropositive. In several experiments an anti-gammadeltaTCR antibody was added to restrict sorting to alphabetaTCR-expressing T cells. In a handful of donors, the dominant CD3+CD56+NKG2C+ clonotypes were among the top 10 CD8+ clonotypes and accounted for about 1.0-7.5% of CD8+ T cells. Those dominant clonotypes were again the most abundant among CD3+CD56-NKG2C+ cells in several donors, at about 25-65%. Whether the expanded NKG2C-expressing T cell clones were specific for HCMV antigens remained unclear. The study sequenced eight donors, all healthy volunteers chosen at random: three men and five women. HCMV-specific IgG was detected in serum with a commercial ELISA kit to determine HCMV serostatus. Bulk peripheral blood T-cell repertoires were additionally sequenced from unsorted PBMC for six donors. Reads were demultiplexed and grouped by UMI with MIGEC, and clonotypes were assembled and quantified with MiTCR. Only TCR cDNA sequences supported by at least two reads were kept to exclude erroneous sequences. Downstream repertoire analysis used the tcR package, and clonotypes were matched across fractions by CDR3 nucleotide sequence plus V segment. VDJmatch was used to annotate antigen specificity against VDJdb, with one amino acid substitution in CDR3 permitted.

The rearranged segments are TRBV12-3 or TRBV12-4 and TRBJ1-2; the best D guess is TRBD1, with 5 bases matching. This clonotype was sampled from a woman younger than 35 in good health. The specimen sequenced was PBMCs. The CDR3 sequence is CASSFEGLNGYTF. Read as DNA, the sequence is TGTGCCAGCAGTTTTGAGGGGCTGAATGGCTACACCTTC.